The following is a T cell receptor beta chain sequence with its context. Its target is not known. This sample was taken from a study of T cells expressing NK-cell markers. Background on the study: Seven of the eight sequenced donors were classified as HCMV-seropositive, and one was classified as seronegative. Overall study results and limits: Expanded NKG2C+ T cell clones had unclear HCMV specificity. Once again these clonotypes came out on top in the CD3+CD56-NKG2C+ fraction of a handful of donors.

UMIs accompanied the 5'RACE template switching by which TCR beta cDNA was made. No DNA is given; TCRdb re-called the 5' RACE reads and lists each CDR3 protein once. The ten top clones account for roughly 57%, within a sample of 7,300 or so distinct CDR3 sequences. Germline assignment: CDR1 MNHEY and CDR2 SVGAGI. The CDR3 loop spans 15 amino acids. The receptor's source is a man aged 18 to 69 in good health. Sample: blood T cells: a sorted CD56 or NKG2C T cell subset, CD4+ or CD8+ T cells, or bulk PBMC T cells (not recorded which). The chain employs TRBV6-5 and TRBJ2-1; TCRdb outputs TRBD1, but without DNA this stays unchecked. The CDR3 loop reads CASCAAGGSSNEQFF.